This T cell receptor (beta chain) came from a study of CD8 T cells in Susac syndrome. Broader study findings: That the number of individuals in its TCR sequencing and HLA analysis was relatively small was acknowledged by the study.

From blood CD8+ and CD4+ T cells, the TCR beta chain was sequenced. Negative isolation yielded CD8+ and CD4+ T cells; FACS enriched TEMRA cells. As regards this clonotype: Its antigen remains unidentified.

Reverse transcription of roughly 0.5 to 1 ug RNA was carried out with random hexamers. The method of amplification for TCR beta CDR3 was immunoSEQ multiplex PCR, covering 54 Vbeta and 13 Jbeta. Each CDR3 protein is one row after TCRdb ran MiXCR on the immunoSEQ multiplex PCR reads. The table includes some 130,000 distinct CDR3 sequences, 94% detected once. The material sequenced was CD4+ T cells from PBMCs. This sequence originates from a human donor with multiple sclerosis.

CDR3 loop: CASSQAGGMNTEAFF. Written as DNA, the CDR3 is TGTGCCAGCAGCCAAGCGGGAGGGATGAACACTGAAGCTTTCTTT. The V call is TRBV3-1, the J call TRBJ1-1, with D uncertain. V was clipped by 1 base and J by 0 bases, with 9 bases between them. The CDR3 is 15 amino acids. Germline CDR1 and CDR2: LGHDT and YNNKEL (reference sequence).